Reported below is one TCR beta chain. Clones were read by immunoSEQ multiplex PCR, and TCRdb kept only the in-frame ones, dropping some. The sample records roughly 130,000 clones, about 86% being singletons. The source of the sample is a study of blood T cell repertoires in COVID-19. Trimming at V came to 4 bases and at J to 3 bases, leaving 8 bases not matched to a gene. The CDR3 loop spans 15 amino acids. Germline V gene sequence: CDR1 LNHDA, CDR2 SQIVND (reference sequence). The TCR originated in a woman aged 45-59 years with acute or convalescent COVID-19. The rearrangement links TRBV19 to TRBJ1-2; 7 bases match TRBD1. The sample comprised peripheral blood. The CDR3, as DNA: TGTGCCAGTAGTAGAACCGCTACAGGGGACTATGGCTACACCTTC. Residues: CASSRTATGDYGYTF. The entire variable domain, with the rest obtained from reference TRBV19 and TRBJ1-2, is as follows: DGGITQSPKYLFRKEGQNVTLSCEQNLNHDAMYWYRQDPGQGLRLIYYSQIVNDFQKGDIAEGYSVSREKKESFPLTVTSAQKNPTAFYLCASSRTATGDYGYTFGSGTRLTVV.